Listed below are T cell receptor beta chains from one sample, sequenced in a study of cytomegalovirus exposure and HLA in healthy donors. Method: immunoSEQ multiplex PCR; TCRdb's copy keeps in-frame clones and lacks some. This table has around 350,000 clones, 75% to 90% appearing once. The sequenced sample consisted of PBMCs. Receptors originate from a woman aged 18-29 years in good health and CMV-seronegative. CDR3s include the opening cysteine and the closing phenylalanine or tryptophan. D genes are given only for firm matches.

v_call	d_call	j_call	cdr3_aa
TRBV2	.	TRBJ1-1	CASRRMNTEAFF
TRBV27	.	TRBJ1-6	CASSPRESPLHF
TRBV4-1	.	TRBJ2-1	CASSQEAGHPSYNEQFF
TRBV4-1	TRBD2	TRBJ2-7	CASSHLGLAGDYEQYF
TRBV12-2	.	TRBJ2-1	CASRFLPSGHEYNEQFF
TRBV20-1	TRBD1	TRBJ2-3	CRPGGDTQYF
TRBV2	TRBD2	TRBJ2-2	CASSEERGDTGELFF
TRBV7-8	.	TRBJ1-1	CASSFSTEAFF
TRBV11-2	.	TRBJ1-1	CASKGEVTEAFF
TRBV10-3	.	TRBJ2-5	CAISESYLQGQETQYF
TRBV19	TRBD1	TRBJ2-5	CASSNDRGETQYF
TRBV5-1	.	TRBJ1-2	CASSLAGGIYGYTF
TRBV13	TRBD1	TRBJ1-4	CASSWGQLNEKLFF
TRBV5-1	TRBD1	TRBJ1-2	CASSVTGTGASYTF
TRBV14	.	TRBJ1-4	CASSQVGREKLFF
TRBV19	TRBD2	TRBJ2-7	CASSIFLAGGSYEQYF
TRBV6-1	.	TRBJ1-1	CASHELEAFF
TRBV9	TRBD1	TRBJ2-1	CASSVVGTGLLEEQFF
TRBV6-5	.	TRBJ1-2	CASSWNQGAYGYTF
TRBV2	TRBD1	TRBJ2-5	CASTTGGRLAQYF
TRBV15	.	TRBJ2-1	CATSRDRGEQFF
TRBV19	.	TRBJ2-7	CASSTGQSYEQYF
TRBV4-1	.	TRBJ1-5	CASSQVEGGVNQPQHF
TRBV13	.	TRBJ2-1	CASSFSLYNEQFF
TRBV18	.	TRBJ1-2	CASSSETDSGYTF
TRBV29-1	TRBD2	TRBJ2-2	CSAGTSGFGGELFF
TRBV29-1	TRBD2	TRBJ2-1	CSVDKGTSFYNEQFF
TRBV19	TRBD1	TRBJ2-7	CASTPGQGTHEQYF
TRBV14	TRBD1	TRBJ1-2	CASRPGQIHNAHNYGYTF
TRBV4-1	.	TRBJ1-4	CASSQGHGDVNEKLFF
TRBV11-2	.	TRBJ2-3	CASSLANLPSRFTDTQYF
TRBV9	TRBD2	TRBJ2-1	CASSTQGLAINEQFF
TRBV5-1	.	TRBJ1-2	CASSLESARGTAGYTF
TRBV27	TRBD1	TRBJ1-1	CASSSQGEGTEAFF
TRBV7-2	TRBD1	TRBJ2-7	CASRADRARGEQYF
TRBV5-1	.	TRBJ2-5	CASSRDTLWETQYF
TRBV28	TRBD1	TRBJ2-7	CASSDPGTGPYEQYF
TRBV7-2	.	TRBJ1-4	CASSLEAGEKLFF
TRBV9	TRBD2	TRBJ2-7	CASSASGRLADEQYF
TRBV5-4	TRBD1	TRBJ1-5	CASSFDRGSYSNQPQHF
TRBV27	.	TRBJ2-7	CASSLSIGGEQYF
TRBV18	TRBD1	TRBJ1-1	CASSLGTGDEAFF
TRBV9	TRBD2	TRBJ2-5	CASSVVGTSGLGETQYF
TRBV9	.	TRBJ1-1	CASSPAAGVNTEAFF
TRBV11-2	TRBD2	TRBJ2-1	CASSLTVRTSGYNEQFF
TRBV7-9	TRBD1	TRBJ1-2	CASSRDSSYGYTF
TRBV28	TRBD2	TRBJ2-2	CASSPLATSGGDTGELFF
TRBV4-1	.	TRBJ2-7	CASSHAGIDEQYF
TRBV19	.	TRBJ1-2	CASSIDSGPGGYGYTF
TRBV6-1	TRBD1	TRBJ1-1	CASSRDRTLEAFF
TRBV4-1	.	TRBJ1-5	CASSQGRSQPQHF
TRBV7-9	TRBD2	TRBJ2-3	CASSPRRGLAGHDTQYF
TRBV6-5	.	TRBJ1-3	CASSSSGVPGNTIYF
TRBV19	.	TRBJ2-3	CASHGSDRLTSTDTQYF